Each of the 25 T cell receptor beta chains below was sequenced from the same sample in a study of T cells in Graves' hyperthyroidism and ophthalmopathy. Amplified regions were TCR beta CDR3 sequences from RNA transcripts. Using the HTBI primer set, a first-round RT-PCR was run on the TCR CDR3. MiXCR was run by TCRdb on the multiplex PCR reads, yielding one entry per CDR3 protein. This sample has about 740,000 distinct CDR3 sequences, with approximately 15% found just once. Sequencing used blood. The receptor set was obtained from a woman aged 18-29 years with Graves' hyperthyroidism.

This clonotype has just a few counts. This sequence joins TRBV7-9 and TRBJ2-7; TRBD1 might be the D (5 bases). The CDR3 runs to 13 residues. Trimming cost V 3 bases and J 5 bases, with 11 bases left between them. CDR1 and CDR2 (germline): SEHNR, FQNEAQ (reference sequence). The DNA for the CDR3 is TGTGCCAGCAGCTTGCCAGGGCCCCACGAGCAGTACTTC. Translation: CASSLPGPHEQYF.

This clonotype was observed many times. The CDR3 DNA is TGTGCCAGCAGCTTAAGGGAGTCCCAACCGAATGAGCAGTTCTTC. It encodes CASSLRESQPNEQFF. The chain links TRBV7-9 to TRBJ2-1, with D perhaps matching TRBD2 (5 bases). This CDR3 is built from 15 residues. V lost 2 bases and J 7 bases, leaving 15 bases between the germline ends. Germline loops: CDR1 SEHNR, CDR2 FQNEAQ (reference sequence).

This clonotype showed up many times. V is TRBV5-1 and J is TRBJ2-5; 10 nucleotides line up with TRBD1. The V gene end was trimmed by 7 bases and the J gene end by 5 bases; junction bases not matched to a gene: 5. Germline-derived CDR1 and CDR2 are SGHRS and YFSETQ. The CDR3 length is 13 residues. CDR3 DNA sequence: TGCGCCAGCTACGACAGGGGGCAGGAGACCCAGTACTTC. It specifies CASYDRGQETQYF.

In its sample, this clonotype was seen a few times. The chain is built from TRBV6-1 and TRBJ2-7; D is uncertain. The germline gives CDR1 MNHNS, CDR2 SASEGT. The CDR3 consists of 12 residues. V shed 6 bases and J shed 6 bases, with 12 bases lying between them. DNA of the CDR3: TGTGCCAGCAGGACGACCAGACTCGAGCAGTACTTC. Translated: CASRTTRLEQYF.

The CDR3 is CASSPGTSGHTQYF. The CDR3 DNA reads as TGTGCCAGCAGCCCCGGGACTAGCGGCCATACGCAGTATTTT. This chain joins TRBV5-6 and TRBJ2-3; 11 bases agree with TRBD2. Trimming removed 4 bases from V and 7 bases from J; junction bases left unmatched: 5. This CDR3 region has 14 residues. From germline, CDR1 is SGHDT and CDR2 YYEEEE.

The rearrangement uses TRBV13 and TRBJ2-1; 8 bases are shared with TRBD2. Germline V gene sequence: CDR1 PRHDT, CDR2 FYEKMQ (reference sequence). The ends lost 3 bases at V and 3 bases at J; junction bases unmatched: 7. The CDR3 totals 16 residues. CDR3 DNA: TGTGCCAGCAGCTTGCCTCGGACTAGCTTCTACAATGAGCAGTTCTTC. Translating it yields CASSLPRTSFYNEQFF. Supplemented by reference TRBV13 and TRBJ2-1, the full variable domain reads AAGVIQSPRHLIKEKRETATLKCYPIPRHDTVYWYQQGPGQDPQFLISFYEKMQSDKGSIPDRFSAQQFSDYHSELNMSSLELGDSALYFCASSLPRTSFYNEQFFGPGTRLTVL.

This clonotype was observed at least ten times. The chain carries TRBV6-1 and TRBJ2-2; TRBD1 agrees at 8 bases. The germline V gene has CDR1 MNHNS and CDR2 SASEGT. V shed 5 bases and J 9 bases; nucleotides not matched to a gene: 11. The CDR3 loop spans 15 amino acids. The CDR3 loop is CASSSSTRQGWELFF. The CDR3 DNA reads TGTGCCAGCAGTTCATCGACCCGACAGGGGTGGGAGCTGTTTTTT.

Worth noting for this clonotype: With a much larger clone just one base away, this may be a read error. The chain employs TRBV13 and TRBJ2-2; 9 nucleotides match TRBD1. Germline V gene data show CDR1 as PRHDT and CDR2 as FYEKMQ (reference sequence). This CDR3 is 15 amino acids long. Unmatched junction bases numbered 2, after V lost 2 bases and J lost 4 bases. CDR3 sequence reads: CASSLLDRGTGELFF. The CDR3 DNA follows: TGTGCCAGCAGCTTATTGGACAGGGGCACCGGGGAGCTGTTTTTT. Full variable domain (rest looked up from reference TRBV13 and TRBJ2-2): AAGVIQSPRHLIKEKRETATLKCYPIPRHDTVYWYQQGPGQDPQFLISFYEKMQSDKGSIPDRFSAQQFSDYHSELNMSSLELGDSALYFCASSLLDRGTGELFFGEGSRLTVL.

Ten or more counts support this clonotype. J is TRBJ2-1 and V is TRBV29-1; a weak D match, TRBD1 (6 bases). This CDR3 is built from 14 residues. The V and J ends lost 1 base and 3 bases respectively, with 10 bases between them. The germline V gene encodes CDR1 SQVTM and CDR2 ANQGSEA. As DNA, the CDR3 is TGCAGCGTTGAAGGCCGGGACAACTACAATGAGCAGTTCTTC. Translation: CSVEGRDNYNEQFF.

The V gene is TRBV12-5, the J gene TRBJ2-1; D is possibly TRBD2 (7 bases). Germline assignment: CDR1 LGHNT and CDR2 FRNRAP. Trimming pared 0 bases from V and 2 bases from J, leaving 29 bases between. The CDR3 contains 22 residues. CDR3 DNA sequence: TGTGCTAGTGGTTTGGTCCGGCGGACGCTAGCGGTCGCAGGGGAACCCTACAATGAGCAGTTCTTC. Translating gives CASGLVRRTLAVAGEPYNEQFF.

This clonotype was picked up a small number of times. The chain carries TRBV7-3 and TRBJ2-1, with 9 bases fitting TRBD1. The junction had 5 bases not matched to a gene; V was cut back by 5 bases and J by 0 bases. The CDR3 has 16 residues. Germline lookup yields CDR1 SGHTA and CDR2 FQGTGA. Written as DNA, the CDR3 is TGTGCCAGCAGCCCAGCGACAGGGGGCTCCTACAATGAGCAGTTCTTC. Translation gives CASSPATGGSYNEQFF.

The chain employs TRBV6-2 or TRBV6-3 and TRBJ2-3; D assignment may be TRBD1 or TRBD2 (5 bases each). Trimming removed 5 bases at V and 4 bases at J, with 10 bases between. CDR3 length equals 13 residues. Germline values: CDR1 MNHEY, CDR2 SVGEGT. The CDR3 coding sequence is TGTGCCAGCAGTAACCGGGACGCAGATACGCAGTATTTT. Its protein product is CASSNRDADTQYF.

This clonotype was recorded at least ten times. J is TRBJ1-1 and V is TRBV7-8; unclear D gene. This CDR3 comprises 15 residues. Germline V gives CDR1 SGHVS, CDR2 FQNEAQ. The ends were cut back, 5 bases at V and 0 bases at J, with 13 bases in the middle. The CDR3 loop is CASSQNTGLNTEAFF. DNA for the CDR3: TGTGCCAGCAGCCAAAATACGGGCCTGAACACTGAAGCTTTCTTT.

This clonotype was found a few times. The chain uses TRBV6-2 or TRBV6-3 and TRBJ2-1, with D perhaps matching TRBD2 (6 bases). The length of the CDR3 is 14 residues. Germline V lookup: CDR1 MNHEY, CDR2 SVGEGT. With 2 bases removed from V and 9 bases from J, the gap between germline ends came to 14 bases. The CDR3, as DNA: TGTGCCAGCAGTTACCCGACTAGGGTTAGTGAGCAGTTCTTC. Its translation is CASSYPTRVSEQFF.

A note on this clonotype: A much larger clonotype is one base distant, so this may be a read error. V gene TRBV7-9 combines with J gene TRBJ1-1; possible D gene TRBD1, 5 bases. Germline V gene data show CDR1 as SEHNR and CDR2 as FQNEAQ (reference sequence). The CDR3 is 16 residues long. The V gene lost 6 bases and the J gene lost 4 bases, with 21 bases spanning the gap. This CDR3 is CASRLWQGRSGTEAFF. The CDR3 DNA reads as TGTGCCAGCAGATTATGGCAGGGCCGAAGCGGCACTGAAGCTTTCTTT.

This clonotype was counted many times. The chain carries TRBV11-2 and TRBJ1-1; D gene ambiguous. V was pared by 5 bases and J by 4 bases, with 14 bases between. CDR3 length equals 14 residues. The germline V gene has CDR1 SGHAT and CDR2 FQNNGV. The CDR3 sequence is CASSHTRLGTEAFF. CDR3 coding DNA: TGTGCCAGCAGCCATACAAGGTTGGGCACTGAAGCTTTCTTT. Complete variable domain (other parts from reference TRBV11-2 and TRBJ1-1): EAGVAQSPRYKIIEKRQSVAFWCNPISGHATLYWYQQILGQGPKLLIQFQNNGVVDDSQLPKDRFSAERLKGVDSTLKIQPAKLEDSAVYLCASSHTRLGTEAFFGQGTRLTVV.

A remark on this clonotype: A read error may explain this, as a much larger clone is one base away. Lacking the conserved final phenylalanine or tryptophan, this CDR3 likely reflects a read error. The J gene is TRBJ1-6, the V gene TRBV5-1; no reliable D call. The CDR3 is 15 amino acids. V lost 4 bases and J lost 7, with 15 bases in between. CDR1 SGHRS and CDR2 YFSETQ come from the germline V gene. For the CDR3, the DNA is TGCGCCAGCAGCCCGGAAGGGTCAAGGAATTCACCCCTCCACTTA. This translates into CASSPEGSRNSPLHL.

This clonotype has a handful of counts. The chain has TRBV5-1 and TRBJ2-3; 7 nucleotides line up with TRBD2. CDR3 size: 17 residues. Germline V lookup: CDR1 SGHRS, CDR2 YFSETQ. With V trimmed by 0 bases and J by 2 bases, 9 bases remained unmatched. The CDR3, as DNA: TGCGCCAGCAGCTTGGTGGGGCTAGCGGAGTTCACAGATACGCAGTATTTT. Amino acids: CASSLVGLAEFTDTQYF.

This clonotype came up many times. This chain uses TRBV7-2 with TRBJ2-3, with TRBD2 identical over 10 bases. V was clipped by 2 bases and J by 1 base; unmatched bases: 15. CDR3 length equals 20 residues. CDR1 SGHTA and CDR2 FQGNSA come from the germline V gene. The CDR3 bases are TGTGCCAGCAGCTTAAGGGCAGGGGACCTAGCGGGAGCCGGCACAGATACGCAGTATTTT. Its protein product is CASSLRAGDLAGAGTDTQYF.

There are many counts of this clonotype. This chain links TRBV11-2 with TRBJ2-3; no definite D call. The CDR3 extends over 13 amino acids. Deletions cut 5 bases from V and 4 bases from J, with 10 bases between. CDR1 is SGHAT, CDR2 FQNNGV, per germline. The chain's CDR3 is CASSLKDADTQYF. For the CDR3, the DNA is TGTGCCAGCAGCCTTAAGGACGCAGATACGCAGTATTTT.

This clonotype was recorded at least ten times. The rearrangement links TRBV28 to TRBJ2-7; 8 bases are a match to TRBD1. V shed 5 bases and J 2 bases; nucleotides not matched to a gene: 5. Germline CDR1 is MDHEN and CDR2 is SYDVKM. The CDR3 covers 14 residues. DNA of the CDR3: TGTGCCAGCAGTGAGACAGGGGAAACCTACGAGCAGTACTTC. This encodes CASSETGETYEQYF.

In the case of this clonotype: Since a much larger clone is just one base distant, this may be a read error. The V and J genes are TRBV30 and TRBJ1-1; possible D gene TRBD1, 5 bases. Germline lookup yields CDR1 GTSNPN and CDR2 SVGIG (reference sequence). The CDR3 extends over 15 amino acids. The CDR3 loop is CAWRPPGTVNTGAFF. The CDR3 nucleotides are TGTGCCTGGAGACCCCCCGGGACGGTGAACACTGGAGCTTTCTTT.

The chain couples TRBV28 to TRBJ1-2; the match to TRBD1 covers 7 bases. The CDR3 runs to 15 residues. The V segment lost 11 bases and the J segment 4 bases; nucleotides outside the gene matches: 16. The germline CDR1 and CDR2 sequences are MDHEN and SYDVKM. For the CDR3, the DNA is TGTGCCGTCCCGACAGGGAGTTACCGAGGCTATGGCTACACCTTC. It specifies CAVPTGSYRGYGYTF.

The chain recombines TRBV29-1 with TRBJ1-1; D gene ambiguous. The CDR3 spans 13 residues. Germline V gives CDR1 SQVTM, CDR2 ANQGSEA. V was pared by 5 bases and J by 0 bases, with 10 bases between. The CDR3: CSVSNSLNTEAFF. The DNA for the CDR3 is TGCAGCGTTTCCAATTCTCTGAACACTGAAGCTTTCTTT.

This chain joins TRBV18 and TRBJ2-5, with D perhaps TRBD1 or TRBD2 (5 bases each). V was shortened by 5 bases and J by 1 base, with 17 bases between the two germline ends. Germline V gene data show CDR1 as KGHSH and CDR2 as LQKENI. This CDR3 spans 16 amino acids. The CDR3 bases are TGTGCCAGCTCAGTCACCGGGGCCCCCTTCCAAGAGACCCAGTACTTC. Translating gives CASSVTGAPFQETQYF.